This is a list of T cell receptor beta chains from one sample in a study of T cells in tumors after PD-1 blockade. Here immunoSEQ multiplex PCR was the method, and the copy in TCRdb shows in-frame clones only, minus some. The sample lists about 63,000 clones, approximately 79% occurring once. Sample: PBMCs, taken after anti-PD-1 treatment. All receptors derive from a human donor with basal cell carcinoma. Both conserved end residues are part of each CDR3. Each record gives: D gene, J gene, clone size, V gene, CDR3 length, CDR3 DNA, CDR3 protein. A D gene is named only where the DNA matches it firmly. A clone size is listed for some rows: how often the clone was seen (once, few, many), or a class if it is expanded.

D gene: .; J gene: TRBJ1-1; clone size: few; V gene: TRBV10-1; CDR3 length: 11; CDR3 DNA: TGCGCCAGCAGTGAGAGAGGGGAAGCTTTCTTT; CDR3 protein: CASSERGEAFF
D gene: .; J gene: TRBJ2-3; clone size: .; V gene: TRBV2; CDR3 length: 15; CDR3 DNA: TGTGCCAGCCGGAAGGGCAGGGCACTTGGGGATACGCAGTATTTT; CDR3 protein: CASRKGRALGDTQYF
D gene: .; J gene: TRBJ2-7; clone size: once; V gene: TRBV19; CDR3 length: 13; CDR3 DNA: TGTGCCAGTAGTACCGGGACATACTACGAGCAGTACTTC; CDR3 protein: CASSTGTYYEQYF
D gene: TRBD2; J gene: TRBJ2-1; clone size: .; V gene: TRBV9; CDR3 length: 16; CDR3 DNA: TGTGCCAGCAGCGTAGGTGGCGGGGGGGTTACCAATGAGCAGTTCTTC; CDR3 protein: CASSVGGGGVTNEQFF
D gene: TRBD1; J gene: TRBJ1-1; clone size: .; V gene: TRBV2; CDR3 length: 13; CDR3 DNA: TGTGCCAGTCGGACAGGGGCTATCACTGAAGCTTTCTTT; CDR3 protein: CASRTGAITEAFF
D gene: .; J gene: TRBJ1-1; clone size: .; V gene: TRBV21-1; CDR3 length: 16; CDR3 DNA: TGTGCCAGCAGCAAGAGGGACAAGGGGCCCTCCGCTGAAGCTTTCTTT; CDR3 protein: CASSKRDKGPSAEAFF
D gene: TRBD2; J gene: TRBJ2-7; clone size: .; V gene: TRBV19; CDR3 length: 15; CDR3 DNA: TGTGCCAGTAGTATTCAGCTAGCGGGGGGGTACGAGCAGTACTTC; CDR3 protein: CASSIQLAGGYEQYF
D gene: TRBD1; J gene: TRBJ2-1; clone size: .; V gene: TRBV7-6; CDR3 length: 16; CDR3 DNA: TGTGCCAGCAGCTCTCGGACAGGTCCGTCCTACAATGAGCAGTTCTTC; CDR3 protein: CASSSRTGPSYNEQFF
D gene: TRBD1; J gene: TRBJ2-1; clone size: .; V gene: TRBV4-2; CDR3 length: 16; CDR3 DNA: TGTGCCAGCAGCCAAGGGAGACAGGGAATCTACAATGAGCAGTTCTTC; CDR3 protein: CASSQGRQGIYNEQFF
D gene: .; J gene: TRBJ2-1; clone size: few; V gene: TRBV9; CDR3 length: 17; CDR3 DNA: TGTGCCAGCAGCTTCTTCAGGGGACGCCAGGTCAGCTATGAGCAGTTCTTC; CDR3 protein: CASSFFRGRQVSYEQFF
D gene: .; J gene: TRBJ2-1; clone size: once; V gene: TRBV5-8; CDR3 length: 12; CDR3 DNA: TGTGCCAGCAGCTCGACCATCAATGAGCAGTTCTTC; CDR3 protein: CASSSTINEQFF
D gene: .; J gene: TRBJ1-1; clone size: .; V gene: TRBV19; CDR3 length: 16; CDR3 DNA: TGTGCCAGTCCCGTGAGTCACAGGGAGTCGAACACTGAAGCTTTCTTT; CDR3 protein: CASPVSHRESNTEAFF
D gene: .; J gene: TRBJ2-4; clone size: .; V gene: TRBV30; CDR3 length: 16; CDR3 DNA: TGTGCCTGGAGTGGTTCCGCGACCCGCACCAGGAACATTCAGTACTTC; CDR3 protein: CAWSGSATRTRNIQYF
D gene: .; J gene: TRBJ1-1; clone size: .; V gene: TRBV14; CDR3 length: 15; CDR3 DNA: TGTGCCAGCAGCCAAGGTGAAAGGCGGAACACTGAAGCTTTCTTT; CDR3 protein: CASSQGERRNTEAFF
D gene: TRBD1; J gene: TRBJ2-7; clone size: .; V gene: TRBV28; CDR3 length: 14; CDR3 DNA: TGTGCCAGCAGTCTACAGGGGTACTCGTACGAGCAGTACTTC; CDR3 protein: CASSLQGYSYEQYF
D gene: .; J gene: TRBJ2-5; clone size: .; V gene: TRBV18; CDR3 length: 14; CDR3 DNA: TGTGCCAGCTCACCACCCCCCCTGGGAGAGACCCAGTACTTC; CDR3 protein: CASSPPPLGETQYF
D gene: .; J gene: TRBJ1-2; clone size: .; V gene: TRBV12-3/TRBV12-4; CDR3 length: 13; CDR3 DNA: TGTGCCAGCAGATTGGGCGGGGGCTATGGCTACACCTTC; CDR3 protein: CASRLGGGYGYTF
D gene: .; J gene: TRBJ2-7; clone size: .; V gene: TRBV18; CDR3 length: 14; CDR3 DNA: TGTGCCAGCTCATTACAGGGCCCCTCCTACGAGCAGTACTTC; CDR3 protein: CASSLQGPSYEQYF
D gene: TRBD1; J gene: TRBJ2-1; clone size: few; V gene: TRBV27; CDR3 length: 15; CDR3 DNA: TGTGCCAGCAGTGACTCCGGACAGGGTAACAATGAGCAGTTCTTC; CDR3 protein: CASSDSGQGNNEQFF
D gene: .; J gene: TRBJ2-3; clone size: .; V gene: TRBV3-1/TRBV3-2; CDR3 length: 16; CDR3 DNA: TGTGCCAGCAGCCAAGTCCTAGTGCCCTCGAGGGATACGCAGTATTTT; CDR3 protein: CASSQVLVPSRDTQYF
D gene: .; J gene: TRBJ1-5; clone size: few; V gene: TRBV19; CDR3 length: 15; CDR3 DNA: TGTGCCAGTACGGGCAGCCCATATAGCAATCAGCCCCAGCATTTT; CDR3 protein: CASTGSPYSNQPQHF
D gene: TRBD1; J gene: TRBJ2-5; clone size: .; V gene: TRBV20-1; CDR3 length: 15; CDR3 DNA: TGCAGTGCTAGTCTCGGCAGGGGGCGAAGGGAGACCCAGTACTTC; CDR3 protein: CSASLGRGRRETQYF
D gene: TRBD2; J gene: TRBJ2-3; clone size: few; V gene: TRBV20-1; CDR3 length: 13; CDR3 DNA: TGCAGTGCTAGTGGGACTAGCCCAGATACGCAGTATTTT; CDR3 protein: CSASGTSPDTQYF
D gene: .; J gene: TRBJ2-5; clone size: .; V gene: TRBV5-1; CDR3 length: 13; CDR3 DNA: TGCGCCAGCAGCTTGGGAGCAGAAGAGACCCAGTACTTC; CDR3 protein: CASSLGAEETQYF
D gene: TRBD1; J gene: TRBJ1-4; clone size: .; V gene: TRBV6-1; CDR3 length: 14; CDR3 DNA: TGTGCCAGCAGTGAGGGGACAGGGAGCGAAAAACTGTTTTTT; CDR3 protein: CASSEGTGSEKLFF
D gene: TRBD2; J gene: TRBJ2-1; clone size: .; V gene: TRBV4-2; CDR3 length: 15; CDR3 DNA: TGTGCCAGCAGCCCGCTAGCGGGGGAGTACAATGAGCAGTTCTTC; CDR3 protein: CASSPLAGEYNEQFF
D gene: TRBD2; J gene: TRBJ2-1; clone size: .; V gene: TRBV29-1; CDR3 length: 15; CDR3 DNA: TGCAGCGCGGGAGGACTAGCGGGGGCCTACAATGAGCAGTTCTTC; CDR3 protein: CSAGGLAGAYNEQFF
D gene: TRBD1; J gene: TRBJ1-5; clone size: .; V gene: TRBV15; CDR3 length: 17; CDR3 DNA: TGTGCCACCAGCAGAGATCGGCCAGGGGGTAACAATCAGCCCCAGCATTTT; CDR3 protein: CATSRDRPGGNNQPQHF
D gene: .; J gene: TRBJ2-1; clone size: .; V gene: TRBV18; CDR3 length: 13; CDR3 DNA: TGTGCCAGCTCACCAGAGCAGTACAATGAGCAGTTCTTC; CDR3 protein: CASSPEQYNEQFF
D gene: .; J gene: TRBJ1-5; clone size: .; V gene: TRBV4-2; CDR3 length: 14; CDR3 DNA: TGTGCCAGCAGCCAAGGGGTTGGGGGTCAGCCCCAGCATTTT; CDR3 protein: CASSQGVGGQPQHF
D gene: TRBD2; J gene: TRBJ2-1; clone size: .; V gene: TRBV6-4; CDR3 length: 17; CDR3 DNA: TGTGCCAGCAGTGACTCCCCGGGACTAGCGGGGGCCAATGAGCAGTTCTTC; CDR3 protein: CASSDSPGLAGANEQFF
D gene: .; J gene: TRBJ2-3; clone size: .; V gene: TRBV10-3; CDR3 length: 19; CDR3 DNA: TGTGCCATCAGTGAGAGGGTCTGGCGGGGGCCTTCTCCCACAGATACGCAGTATTTT; CDR3 protein: CAISERVWRGPSPTDTQYF
D gene: .; J gene: TRBJ2-2; clone size: .; V gene: TRBV2; CDR3 length: 15; CDR3 DNA: TGTGCCAGCAGTAGCAGGCCGACGGCCACCGGGGAGCTGTTTTTT; CDR3 protein: CASSSRPTATGELFF
D gene: TRBD2; J gene: TRBJ2-3; clone size: .; V gene: TRBV3-1/TRBV3-2; CDR3 length: 14; CDR3 DNA: TGTGCCAGCAGCCAAGATTCAGCGCGGGGGGGCCGCTATTTT; CDR3 protein: CASSQDSARGGRYF
D gene: TRBD1; J gene: TRBJ2-6; clone size: .; V gene: TRBV19; CDR3 length: 18; CDR3 DNA: TGTGCCAGTAGTGCCACAGGGGGCGGGATTTCTGGGGCCAACGTCCTGACTTTC; CDR3 protein: CASSATGGGISGANVLTF
D gene: .; J gene: TRBJ2-7; clone size: few; V gene: TRBV24-1; CDR3 length: 17; CDR3 DNA: TGTGCCACCAGTGTGGTATGTGAGGGCCTTTGGAAATACGAGCAGTACTTC; CDR3 protein: CATSVVCEGLWKYEQYF
D gene: .; J gene: TRBJ1-5; clone size: .; V gene: TRBV7-9; CDR3 length: 14; CDR3 DNA: TGTGCCAGCAGCACAGGTATTCTCAATCAGCCCCAGCATTTT; CDR3 protein: CASSTGILNQPQHF
D gene: TRBD1; J gene: TRBJ2-5; clone size: .; V gene: TRBV4-1; CDR3 length: 18; CDR3 DNA: TGCGCCAGCAGCCAAGATTATAGGACAGGGGACCTCCAAGAGACCCAGTACTTC; CDR3 protein: CASSQDYRTGDLQETQYF
D gene: TRBD1; J gene: TRBJ2-2; clone size: .; V gene: TRBV6-1; CDR3 length: 15; CDR3 DNA: TGTGCCAGCAGTTTCAGCGACAGGGGCACCGGGGAGCTGTTTTTT; CDR3 protein: CASSFSDRGTGELFF
D gene: .; J gene: TRBJ2-1; clone size: .; V gene: TRBV6-5; CDR3 length: 15; CDR3 DNA: TGTGCCAGCAACCCAGGACGGATCCTTTACAATGAGCAGTTCTTC; CDR3 protein: CASNPGRILYNEQFF
D gene: TRBD2; J gene: TRBJ2-5; clone size: .; V gene: TRBV7-8; CDR3 length: 14; CDR3 DNA: TGTGCCAGCAGCCGAGGACTAGCCCAAGAGACCCAGTACTTC; CDR3 protein: CASSRGLAQETQYF
D gene: .; J gene: TRBJ2-1; clone size: .; V gene: TRBV27; CDR3 length: 12; CDR3 DNA: TGTGCCAGCAGTTTATTTGGCAATGAGCAGTTCTTC; CDR3 protein: CASSLFGNEQFF
D gene: .; J gene: TRBJ2-2; clone size: .; V gene: TRBV23-1; CDR3 length: 12; CDR3 DNA: TGCGCCAGCAGTCAATCATTCGGGGAGCTGTTTTTT; CDR3 protein: CASSQSFGELFF
D gene: .; J gene: TRBJ2-2; clone size: .; V gene: TRBV11-3; CDR3 length: 14; CDR3 DNA: TGTGCCAGCAGCTTGTACAGGAACACCGGGGAGCTGTTTTTT; CDR3 protein: CASSLYRNTGELFF
D gene: TRBD2; J gene: TRBJ2-2; clone size: .; V gene: TRBV14; CDR3 length: 16; CDR3 DNA: TGTGCCAGCAGCCCTCTAGCGGGGGGAAACACCGGGGAGCTGTTTTTT; CDR3 protein: CASSPLAGGNTGELFF
D gene: .; J gene: TRBJ1-5; clone size: .; V gene: TRBV24-1; CDR3 length: 14; CDR3 DNA: TGTGCCACCAGTGAGGGACGGAACAATCAGCCCCAGCATTTT; CDR3 protein: CATSEGRNNQPQHF
D gene: .; J gene: TRBJ2-3; clone size: .; V gene: TRBV19; CDR3 length: 15; CDR3 DNA: TGTGCCAGCGGAAACTACAGGTATGGAACAGATACGCAGTATTTT; CDR3 protein: CASGNYRYGTDTQYF
D gene: .; J gene: TRBJ2-4; clone size: .; V gene: TRBV11-1; CDR3 length: 13; CDR3 DNA: TGTGCCAGCAGCTTAGGAGGGTCGAACATTCAGTACTTC; CDR3 protein: CASSLGGSNIQYF
D gene: .; J gene: TRBJ2-1; clone size: .; V gene: TRBV29-1; CDR3 length: 11; CDR3 DNA: TGCAGCGTTTCCACTTGGAAAGGGGGGTTCTTC; CDR3 protein: CSVSTWKGGFF
D gene: .; J gene: TRBJ2-7; clone size: few; V gene: TRBV7-8; CDR3 length: 14; CDR3 DNA: TGTGCCAGCAGCTTAGAAGGAAACTCCTACGAGCAGTACTTC; CDR3 protein: CASSLEGNSYEQYF
D gene: TRBD2; J gene: TRBJ2-5; clone size: .; V gene: TRBV28; CDR3 length: 15; CDR3 DNA: TGTGCCAGCAGCTCTCTAGCGGGGGGACAAGAGACCCAGTACTTC; CDR3 protein: CASSSLAGGQETQYF
D gene: TRBD1; J gene: TRBJ1-3; clone size: .; V gene: TRBV19; CDR3 length: 12; CDR3 DNA: TGTGGTACAGGGGAATATGGAAACACCATATATTTT; CDR3 protein: CGTGEYGNTIYF
D gene: .; J gene: TRBJ1-4; clone size: .; V gene: TRBV28; CDR3 length: 15; CDR3 DNA: TGTGCCAGCAGCCTCCCCGGCACGACTAATGAAAAACTGTTTTTT; CDR3 protein: CASSLPGTTNEKLFF
D gene: .; J gene: TRBJ2-1; clone size: .; V gene: TRBV6-4; CDR3 length: 14; CDR3 DNA: TGTGCCAGCACAAAACGGGCCAAATACAATGAGCAGTTCTTC; CDR3 protein: CASTKRAKYNEQFF
D gene: TRBD2; J gene: TRBJ2-7; clone size: .; V gene: TRBV2; CDR3 length: 15; CDR3 DNA: TGTGCCAGCAGTGGGAACCCCGGGGGGTCCTACGAGCAGTACTTC; CDR3 protein: CASSGNPGGSYEQYF
D gene: TRBD2; J gene: TRBJ2-5; clone size: once; V gene: TRBV2; CDR3 length: 14; CDR3 DNA: TGTGCCAGCAGTGGGAGCGGGGGCACTGAGACCCAGTACTTC; CDR3 protein: CASSGSGGTETQYF
D gene: .; J gene: TRBJ1-5; clone size: few; V gene: TRBV6-2/TRBV6-3; CDR3 length: 14; CDR3 DNA: TGTGCCAGCAGTTACAGGCAGGGAATCTATCCCCAGCATTTT; CDR3 protein: CASSYRQGIYPQHF
D gene: .; J gene: TRBJ1-1; clone size: .; V gene: TRBV9; CDR3 length: 13; CDR3 DNA: TGTGCCAGCAGCGTAGATGGGGGGACTGAAGCTTTCTTT; CDR3 protein: CASSVDGGTEAFF
D gene: TRBD1; J gene: TRBJ2-1; clone size: .; V gene: TRBV27; CDR3 length: 14; CDR3 DNA: TGTGCCAGCAGTTCCGGGACAGCCTCGGGGCGGCAGTTCTTC; CDR3 protein: CASSSGTASGRQFF